The 12 T cell receptor beta chains below all came from one sample that was sequenced in a study of T cell responses to AZD1222 COVID-19 vaccine. This table comes from immunoSEQ multiplex PCR, and its TCRdb copy is limited to in-frame clones, with some not included. The sample has around 120,000 clones, about 85% seen once. The sample was peripheral blood, taken on day 0 of AZD1222 vaccination. The receptors derive from an adult in good health.

The chain recombines TRBV29-1 with TRBJ1-2, with TRBD1 matching 7 bases. Germline loops: CDR1 SQVTM, CDR2 ANQGSEA. The J segment lost 4 bases and the V segment lost 3 bases, leaving 5 bases of the junction unmatched. The CDR3 has 13 residues. CDR3 residues: CSVDFRTGYGYTF. The CDR3 DNA reads TGCAGCGTTGATTTTCGGACAGGCTATGGCTACACCTTC. Together with reference TRBV29-1 and TRBJ1-2, the CDR3 gives the full variable domain: SAVISQKPSRDICQRGTSLTIQCQVDSQVTMMFWYRQQPGQSLTLIATANQGSEATYESGFVIDKFPISRPNLTFSTLTVSNMSPEDSSIYLCSVDFRTGYGYTFGSGTRLTVV.

This sequence joins TRBV28 and TRBJ1-4; the D gene is possibly TRBD1 (6 bases). CDR3 length: 13 residues. Germline lookup yields CDR1 MDHEN and CDR2 SYDVKM. Trimming pared 8 bases from V and 8 bases from J, leaving 15 bases between. CDR3 nucleotide sequence: TGTGCCAGCCAAACGGGGGGCCGAGAAAAACTGTTTTTT. Residues: CASQTGGREKLFF.

The CDR3 sequence is CASSPRDRGNYGYTF. In nucleotides, the CDR3 is TGTGCCAGCAGCCCTAGGGACAGGGGAAACTATGGCTACACCTTC. The rearrangement uses TRBV5-6 and TRBJ1-2; 10 positions agree with TRBD1. V lost 4 bases, J lost 2 bases, and 5 bases stayed unmatched. The length of the CDR3 is 15 residues. Germline loops: CDR1 SGHDT, CDR2 YYEEEE.

This clone was found many times. The chain uses TRBV3-1 (or the pseudogene TRBV3-2) and TRBJ2-7; unclear D gene. V lost 0 bases and J 4 bases, leaving 4 bases between the germline ends. Germline CDR1 reads LGHDT; CDR2 reads YNNKEL (reference sequence). This CDR3 is built from 12 residues. This CDR3 reads CASSQDRYEQYF. The CDR3 DNA reads as TGTGCCAGCAGCCAAGACCGGTACGAGCAGTACTTC.

This chain connects TRBV6-5 to TRBJ1-1, with D possibly matching TRBD1 (6 bases). Per the germline V gene, CDR1 is MNHEY and CDR2 is SVGAGI. V was trimmed by 5 bases and J by 0 bases, leaving 13 bases between them. This CDR3 is built from 15 residues. This CDR3 is CASSKPGQLNTEAFF. The CDR3, as DNA: TGTGCCAGCAGTAAACCCGGACAGTTGAACACTGAAGCTTTCTTT.

The chain joins TRBV12-3 or TRBV12-4 to TRBJ1-4, with D unresolved. CDR3 size: 12 residues. Deletions cut 8 bases from V and 8 bases from J, with 12 bases between. In nucleotides, the CDR3 is TGTGCCAGCGGCTCCGTTGGGGAAAAACTGTTTTTT. Translation: CASGSVGEKLFF.

The chain employs TRBV6-5 and TRBJ2-7, with TRBD2 matching 7 bases. Germline V gives CDR1 MNHEY, CDR2 SVGAGI. V shed 6 bases and J 7 bases; nucleotides not matched to a gene: 9. The CDR3 has 13 residues. The CDR3 protein is CASSHRRGGEQYF. The CDR3 coding sequence is TGTGCCAGCAGCCATCGGAGGGGAGGGGAGCAGTACTTC.

This rearrangement joins TRBV19 to TRBJ1-4; D not certain. The ends were cut back, 3 bases at V and 8 bases at J, with 13 bases in the middle. CDR3 length equals 14 residues. The germline V gene has CDR1 LNHDA and CDR2 SQIVND (reference sequence). The CDR3 sequence: CASSMSGRREKLFF. Written as DNA, the CDR3 is TGTGCCAGTAGTATGAGCGGCAGGCGGGAAAAACTGTTTTTT.

V is TRBV20-1 and J is TRBJ2-7; D not resolved. This CDR3 has 11 amino acids. The germline V and J ends were trimmed by 8 bases and 3 bases, with 11 bases remaining between them. Per germline, CDR1 DFQATT and CDR2 SNEGSKA (reference sequence). The CDR3 is CSTNDGYEQYF. The CDR3 DNA is TGCAGTACCAACGACGGCTACGAGCAGTACTTC.

V and J are TRBV11-3 and TRBJ1-4; D unclear. V lost 4 bases to trimming and J lost 7 bases, with 10 bases between them. In germline, CDR1 is SGHNT, CDR2 YENEEA. The CDR3 extends over 13 amino acids. Here the CDR3 reads CASSSSRGEKLFF. The CDR3 DNA follows: TGTGCCAGCAGCTCTAGTCGGGGTGAAAAACTGTTTTTT.

The gene calls are TRBV20-1 and TRBJ2-1, with D unclear. Between the trimmed V and J ends, which lost 2 bases and 7 bases, there was a span of 6 bases. The CDR3 totals 11 residues. CDR1 DFQATT and CDR2 SNEGSKA come from the germline V gene (reference sequence). The CDR3 sequence is CSARFGNEQFF. Written as DNA, the CDR3 is TGCAGTGCTAGATTCGGGAATGAGCAGTTCTTC.

The gene calls are TRBV11-2 and TRBJ1-4; possible D gene TRBD1, 6 bases. The V and J ends lost 1 base and 10 bases respectively, with 7 bases between them. The length of the CDR3 is 12 residues. Germline V gives CDR1 SGHAT, CDR2 FQNNGV. The CDR3: CASSLVGGKLFF. The CDR3 coding sequence is TGTGCCAGCAGCTTAGTAGGGGGAAAACTGTTTTTT.